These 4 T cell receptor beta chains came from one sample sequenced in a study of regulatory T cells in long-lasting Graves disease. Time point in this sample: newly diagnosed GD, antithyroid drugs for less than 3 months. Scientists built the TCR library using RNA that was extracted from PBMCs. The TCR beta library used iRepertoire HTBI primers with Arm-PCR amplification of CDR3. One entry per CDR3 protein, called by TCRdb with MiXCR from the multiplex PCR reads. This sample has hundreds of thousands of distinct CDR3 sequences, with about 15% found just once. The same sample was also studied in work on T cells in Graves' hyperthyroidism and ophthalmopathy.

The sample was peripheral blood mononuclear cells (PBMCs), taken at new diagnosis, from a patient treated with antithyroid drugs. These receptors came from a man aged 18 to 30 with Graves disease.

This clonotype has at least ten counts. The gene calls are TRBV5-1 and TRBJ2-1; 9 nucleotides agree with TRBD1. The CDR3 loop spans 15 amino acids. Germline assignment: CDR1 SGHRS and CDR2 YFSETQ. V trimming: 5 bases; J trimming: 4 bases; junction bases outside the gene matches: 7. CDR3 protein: CASRTTGTGYNEQFF. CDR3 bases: TGCGCCAGCAGGACTACCGGGACAGGGTACAATGAGCAGTTCTTC.

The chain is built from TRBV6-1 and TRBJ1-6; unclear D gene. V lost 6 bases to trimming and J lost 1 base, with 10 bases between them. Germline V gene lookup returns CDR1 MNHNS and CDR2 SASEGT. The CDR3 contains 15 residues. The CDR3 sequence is CASSPLGSYNSPLHF. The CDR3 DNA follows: TGTGCCAGCAGCCCTTTGGGATCCTATAATTCACCCCTCCACTTT.

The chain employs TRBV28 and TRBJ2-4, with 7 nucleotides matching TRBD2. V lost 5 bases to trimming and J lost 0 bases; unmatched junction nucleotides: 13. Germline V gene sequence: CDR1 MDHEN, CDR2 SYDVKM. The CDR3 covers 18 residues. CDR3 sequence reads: CASSPLRLADIAKNIQYF. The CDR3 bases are TGTGCCAGCAGTCCGCTACGGCTAGCGGATATAGCCAAAAACATTCAGTACTTC.

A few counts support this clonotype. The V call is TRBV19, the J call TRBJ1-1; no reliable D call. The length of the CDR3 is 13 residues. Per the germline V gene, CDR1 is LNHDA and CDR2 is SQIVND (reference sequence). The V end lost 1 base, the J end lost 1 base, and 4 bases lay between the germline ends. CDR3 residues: CASSIAQNTEAFF. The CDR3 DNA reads TGTGCCAGTAGTATAGCCCAGAACACTGAAGCTTTCTTT.